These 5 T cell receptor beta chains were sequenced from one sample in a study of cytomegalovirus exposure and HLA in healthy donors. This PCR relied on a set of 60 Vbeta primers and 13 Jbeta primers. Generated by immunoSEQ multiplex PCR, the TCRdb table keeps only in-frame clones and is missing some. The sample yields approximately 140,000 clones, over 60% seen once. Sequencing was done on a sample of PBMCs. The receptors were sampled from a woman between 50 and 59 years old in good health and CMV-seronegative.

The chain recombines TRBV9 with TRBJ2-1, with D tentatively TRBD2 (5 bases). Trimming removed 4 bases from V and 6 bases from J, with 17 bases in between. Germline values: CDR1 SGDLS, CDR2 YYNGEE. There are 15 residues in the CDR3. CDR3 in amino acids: CASSTRASEGNEQFF. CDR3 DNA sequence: TGTGCCAGCAGCACGAGGGCGAGTGAGGGCAATGAGCAGTTCTTC.

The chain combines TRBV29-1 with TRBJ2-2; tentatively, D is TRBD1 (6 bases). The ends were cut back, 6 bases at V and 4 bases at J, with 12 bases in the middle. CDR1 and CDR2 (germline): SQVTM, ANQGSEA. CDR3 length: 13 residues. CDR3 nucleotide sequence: TGCAGCGTGGCCGGGACACGCACCGGGGAGCTGTTTTTT. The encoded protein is CSVAGTRTGELFF.

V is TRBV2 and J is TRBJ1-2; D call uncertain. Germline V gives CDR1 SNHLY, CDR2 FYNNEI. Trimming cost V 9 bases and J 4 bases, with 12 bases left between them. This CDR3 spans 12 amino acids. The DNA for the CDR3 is TGTGCCAGGGGAGGGCAGTCCTATGGCTACACCTTC. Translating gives CARGGQSYGYTF. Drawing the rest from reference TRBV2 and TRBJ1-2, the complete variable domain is EPEVTQTPSHQVTQMGQEVILRCVPISNHLYFYWYRQILGQKVEFLVSFYNNEISEKSEIFDDQFSVERPDGSNFTLKIRSTKLEDSAMYFCARGGQSYGYTFGSGTRLTVV.

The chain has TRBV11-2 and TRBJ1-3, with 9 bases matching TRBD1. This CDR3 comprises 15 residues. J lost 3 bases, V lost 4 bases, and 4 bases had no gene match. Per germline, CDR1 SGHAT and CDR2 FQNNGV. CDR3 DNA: TGTGCCAGCAGCTCGGACAGGGGACGTGGAAACACCATATATTTT. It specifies CASSSDRGRGNTIYF.

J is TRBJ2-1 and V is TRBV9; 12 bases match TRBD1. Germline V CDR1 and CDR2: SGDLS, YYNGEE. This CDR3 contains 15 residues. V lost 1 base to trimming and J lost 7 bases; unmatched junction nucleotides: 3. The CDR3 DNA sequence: TGTGCCAGCAGCGTATGGGGACAGGGGGCAAATGAGCAGTTCTTC. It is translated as CASSVWGQGANEQFF.